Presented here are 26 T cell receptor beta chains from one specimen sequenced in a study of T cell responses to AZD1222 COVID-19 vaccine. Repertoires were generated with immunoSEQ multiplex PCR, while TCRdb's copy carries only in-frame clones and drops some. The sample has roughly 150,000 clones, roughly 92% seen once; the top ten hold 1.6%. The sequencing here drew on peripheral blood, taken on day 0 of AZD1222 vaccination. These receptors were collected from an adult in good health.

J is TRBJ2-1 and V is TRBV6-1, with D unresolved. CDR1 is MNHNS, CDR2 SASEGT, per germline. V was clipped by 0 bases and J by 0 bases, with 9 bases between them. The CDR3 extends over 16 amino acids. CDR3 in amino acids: CASSEAALSSYNEQFF. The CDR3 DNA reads TGTGCCAGCAGTGAAGCAGCGCTGAGCTCCTACAATGAGCAGTTCTTC.

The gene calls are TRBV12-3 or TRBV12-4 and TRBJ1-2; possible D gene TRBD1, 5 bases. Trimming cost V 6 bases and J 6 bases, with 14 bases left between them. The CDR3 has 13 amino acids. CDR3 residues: CASRPRDVDGYTF. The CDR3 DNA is TGTGCCAGCAGGCCCAGGGATGTGGATGGCTACACCTTC.

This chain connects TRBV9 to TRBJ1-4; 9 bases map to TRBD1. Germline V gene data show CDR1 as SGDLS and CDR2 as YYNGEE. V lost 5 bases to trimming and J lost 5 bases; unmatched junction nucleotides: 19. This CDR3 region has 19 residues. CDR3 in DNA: TGTGCCAGCAGGTTATCGCGGACAGGGGCCAACCTGAAGAATGAAAAACTGTTTTTT. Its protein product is CASRLSRTGANLKNEKLFF. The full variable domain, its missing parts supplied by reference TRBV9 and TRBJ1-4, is DSGVTQTPKHLITATGQRVTLRCSPRSGDLSVYWYQQSLDQGLQFLIQYYNGEERAKGNILERFSAQQFPDLHSELNLSSLELGDSALYFCASRLSRTGANLKNEKLFFGSGTQLSVL.

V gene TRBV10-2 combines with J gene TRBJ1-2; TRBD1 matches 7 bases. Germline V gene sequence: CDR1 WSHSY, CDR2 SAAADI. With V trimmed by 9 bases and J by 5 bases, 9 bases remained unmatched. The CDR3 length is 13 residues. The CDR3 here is CASSPGQRYGYTF. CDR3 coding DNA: TGCGCCAGTTCTCCGGGACAGAGATATGGCTACACCTTC.

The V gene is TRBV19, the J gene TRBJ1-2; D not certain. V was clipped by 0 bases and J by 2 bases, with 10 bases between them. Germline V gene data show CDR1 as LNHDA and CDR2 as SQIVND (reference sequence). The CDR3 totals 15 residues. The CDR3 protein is CASSIDQFFNYGYTF. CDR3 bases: TGTGCCAGTAGTATAGATCAGTTCTTCAACTATGGCTACACCTTC. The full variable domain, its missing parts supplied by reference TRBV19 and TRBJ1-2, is DGGITQSPKYLFRKEGQNVTLSCEQNLNHDAMYWYRQDPGQGLRLIYYSQIVNDFQKGDIAEGYSVSREKKESFPLTVTSAQKNPTAFYLCASSIDQFFNYGYTFGSGTRLTVV.

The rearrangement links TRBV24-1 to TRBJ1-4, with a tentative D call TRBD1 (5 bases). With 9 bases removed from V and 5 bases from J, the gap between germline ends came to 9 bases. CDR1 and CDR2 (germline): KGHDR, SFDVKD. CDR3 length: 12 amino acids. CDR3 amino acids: CATAEGNEKLFF. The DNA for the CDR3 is TGTGCCACCGCCGAGGGGAATGAAAAACTGTTTTTT.

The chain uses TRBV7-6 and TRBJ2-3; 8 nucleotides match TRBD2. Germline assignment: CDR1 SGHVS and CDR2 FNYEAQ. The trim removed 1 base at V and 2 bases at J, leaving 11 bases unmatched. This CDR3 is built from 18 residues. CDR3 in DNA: TGTGCCAGCAGCTTAGGTTCCAGCGGGGGTTTCCACACAGATACGCAGTATTTT. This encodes CASSLGSSGGFHTDTQYF.

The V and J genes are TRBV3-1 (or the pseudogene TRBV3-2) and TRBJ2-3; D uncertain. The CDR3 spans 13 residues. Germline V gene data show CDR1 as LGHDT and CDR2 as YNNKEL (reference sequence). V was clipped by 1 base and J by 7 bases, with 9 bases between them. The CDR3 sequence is CASSQGVWYTQYF. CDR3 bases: TGTGCCAGCAGCCAAGGGGTGTGGTATACGCAGTATTTT.

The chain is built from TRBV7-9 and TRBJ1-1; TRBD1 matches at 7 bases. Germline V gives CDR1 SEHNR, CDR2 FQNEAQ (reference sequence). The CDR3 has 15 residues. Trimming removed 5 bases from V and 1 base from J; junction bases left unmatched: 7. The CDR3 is CASSRGDSSNTEAFF. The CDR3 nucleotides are TGTGCCAGCAGCCGGGGGGACAGTTCGAACACTGAAGCTTTCTTT.

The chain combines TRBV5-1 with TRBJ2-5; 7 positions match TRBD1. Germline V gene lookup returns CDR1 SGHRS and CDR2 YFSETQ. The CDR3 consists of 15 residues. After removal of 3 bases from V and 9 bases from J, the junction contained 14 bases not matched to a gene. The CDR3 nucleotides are TGCGCCAGCAGCTCCGACGGACAGGCGGTCAGGGCCCAGTACTTC. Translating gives CASSSDGQAVRAQYF.

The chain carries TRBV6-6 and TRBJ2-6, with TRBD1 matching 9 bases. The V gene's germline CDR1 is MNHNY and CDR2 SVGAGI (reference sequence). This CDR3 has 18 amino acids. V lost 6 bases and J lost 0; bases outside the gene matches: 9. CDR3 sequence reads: CASSRQGVSFSGANVLTF. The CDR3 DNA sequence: TGTGCCAGCAGCCGACAGGGGGTCTCGTTCTCTGGGGCCAACGTCCTGACTTTC.

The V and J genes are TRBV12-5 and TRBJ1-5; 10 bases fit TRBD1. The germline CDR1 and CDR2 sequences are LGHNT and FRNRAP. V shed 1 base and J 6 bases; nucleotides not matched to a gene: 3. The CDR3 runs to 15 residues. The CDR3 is CASGLGQGAIQPQHF. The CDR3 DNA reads TGTGCTAGTGGTTTGGGACAGGGGGCAATTCAGCCCCAGCATTTT.

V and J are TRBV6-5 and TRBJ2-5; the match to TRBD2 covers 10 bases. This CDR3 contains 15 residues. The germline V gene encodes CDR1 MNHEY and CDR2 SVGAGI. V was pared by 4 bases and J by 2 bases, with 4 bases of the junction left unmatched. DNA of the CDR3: TGTGCCAGCAGTTCCTTGACTAGCGGGCAAGAGACCCAGTACTTC. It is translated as CASSSLTSGQETQYF.

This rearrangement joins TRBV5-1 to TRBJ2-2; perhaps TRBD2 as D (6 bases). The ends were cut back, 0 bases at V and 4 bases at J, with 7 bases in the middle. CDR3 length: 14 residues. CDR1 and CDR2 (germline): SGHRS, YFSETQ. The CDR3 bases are TGCGCCAGCAGCTTGGGCGGGGTCACCGGGGAGCTGTTTTTT. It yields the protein CASSLGGVTGELFF.

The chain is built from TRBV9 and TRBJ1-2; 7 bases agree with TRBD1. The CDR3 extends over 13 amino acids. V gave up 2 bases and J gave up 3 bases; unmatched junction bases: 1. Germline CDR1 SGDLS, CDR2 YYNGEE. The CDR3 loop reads CASSVDRDYGYTF. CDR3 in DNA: TGTGCCAGCAGCGTCGACAGGGACTATGGCTACACCTTC.

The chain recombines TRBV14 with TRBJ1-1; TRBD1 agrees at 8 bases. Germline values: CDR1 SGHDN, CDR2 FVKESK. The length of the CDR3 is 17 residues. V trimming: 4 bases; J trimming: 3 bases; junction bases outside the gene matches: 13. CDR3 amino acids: CASSPIGFDRGYTEAFF. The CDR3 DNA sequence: TGTGCCAGCAGCCCGATAGGATTCGACAGGGGATACACTGAAGCTTTCTTT.

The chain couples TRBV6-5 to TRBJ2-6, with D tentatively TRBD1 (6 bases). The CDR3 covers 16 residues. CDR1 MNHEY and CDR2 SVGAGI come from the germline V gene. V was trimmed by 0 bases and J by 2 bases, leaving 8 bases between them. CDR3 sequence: CASSYSNRAGANVLTF. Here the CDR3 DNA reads TGTGCCAGCAGTTACTCGAACAGGGCTGGGGCCAACGTCCTGACTTTC.

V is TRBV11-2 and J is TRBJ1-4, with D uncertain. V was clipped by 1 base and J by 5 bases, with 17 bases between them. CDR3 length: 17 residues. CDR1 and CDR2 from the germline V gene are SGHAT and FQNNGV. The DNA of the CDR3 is TGTGCCAGCAGCTTAGGGTACTCCGTGGCCCTAAATGAAAAACTGTTTTTT. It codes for CASSLGYSVALNEKLFF. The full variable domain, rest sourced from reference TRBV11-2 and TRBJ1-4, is EAGVAQSPRYKIIEKRQSVAFWCNPISGHATLYWYQQILGQGPKLLIQFQNNGVVDDSQLPKDRFSAERLKGVDSTLKIQPAKLEDSAVYLCASSLGYSVALNEKLFFGSGTQLSVL.

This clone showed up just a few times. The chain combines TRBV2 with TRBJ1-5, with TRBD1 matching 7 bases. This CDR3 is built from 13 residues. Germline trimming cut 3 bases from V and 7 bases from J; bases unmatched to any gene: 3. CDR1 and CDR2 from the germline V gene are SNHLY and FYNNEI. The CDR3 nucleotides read TGTGCCAGCAGTGAGCAGGGGGGGCAGCCCCAGCATTTT. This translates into CASSEQGGQPQHF.

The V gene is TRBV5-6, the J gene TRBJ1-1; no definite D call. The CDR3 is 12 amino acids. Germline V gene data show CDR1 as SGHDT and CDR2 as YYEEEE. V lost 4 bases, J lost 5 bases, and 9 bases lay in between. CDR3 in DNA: TGTGCCAGCAGCAGGAGCAGAACTGAAGCTTTCTTT. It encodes CASSRSRTEAFF.

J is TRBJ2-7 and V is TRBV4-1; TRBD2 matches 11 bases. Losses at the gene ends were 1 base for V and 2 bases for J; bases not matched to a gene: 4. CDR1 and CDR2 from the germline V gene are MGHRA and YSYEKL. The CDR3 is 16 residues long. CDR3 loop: CASSQALAGGPYEQYF. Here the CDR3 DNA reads TGCGCCAGCAGCCAAGCCTTAGCGGGAGGGCCCTACGAGCAGTACTTC.

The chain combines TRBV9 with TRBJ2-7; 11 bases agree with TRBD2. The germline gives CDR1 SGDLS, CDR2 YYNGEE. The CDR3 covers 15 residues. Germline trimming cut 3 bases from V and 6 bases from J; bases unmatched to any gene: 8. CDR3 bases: TGTGCCAGCAGCGCTTACCTAGCGGGGGGTCGCGAGCAGTACTTC. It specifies CASSAYLAGGREQYF.

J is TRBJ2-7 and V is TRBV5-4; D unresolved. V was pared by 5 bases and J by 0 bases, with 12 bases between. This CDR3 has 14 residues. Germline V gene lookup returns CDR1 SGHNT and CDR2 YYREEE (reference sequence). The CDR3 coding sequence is TGTGCCAGCAGTTTTTCCAGGAGCTCCTACGAGCAGTACTTC. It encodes CASSFSRSSYEQYF.

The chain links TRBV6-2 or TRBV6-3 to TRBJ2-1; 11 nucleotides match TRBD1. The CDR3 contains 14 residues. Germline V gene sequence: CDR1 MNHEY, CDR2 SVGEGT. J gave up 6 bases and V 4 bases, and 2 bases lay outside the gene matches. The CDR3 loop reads CASSFGTGGNEQFF. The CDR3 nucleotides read TGTGCCAGCAGTTTTGGGACAGGGGGCAATGAGCAGTTCTTC.

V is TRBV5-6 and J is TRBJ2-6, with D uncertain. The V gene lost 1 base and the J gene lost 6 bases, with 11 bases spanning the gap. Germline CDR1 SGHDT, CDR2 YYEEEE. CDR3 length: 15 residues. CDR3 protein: CASSLPSHSANVLTF. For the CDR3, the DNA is TGTGCCAGCAGCTTGCCCAGCCACTCGGCCAACGTCCTGACTTTC.

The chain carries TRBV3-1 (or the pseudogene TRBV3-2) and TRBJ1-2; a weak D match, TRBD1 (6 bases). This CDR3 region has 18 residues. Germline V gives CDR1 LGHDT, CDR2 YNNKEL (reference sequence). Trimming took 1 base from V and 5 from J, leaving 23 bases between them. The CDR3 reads CASSQVWVTGSRDYGYTF. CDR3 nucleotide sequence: TGTGCCAGCAGCCAAGTTTGGGTAACAGGGAGTCGGGATTATGGCTACACCTTC.